This TCR beta chain was sequenced during a study of CD8+CD57+ T cells in acquired aplastic anemia. This clonotype was detected a few times. Sequencing was done on patients that had shown CD8+CD57+ cell expansion by flow cytometry. The V gene's germline CDR1 is LGHDT and CDR2 YNNKEL (reference sequence). V was cut by 1 base and J by 4 bases, with 10 bases left in between. CDR3 length: 14 amino acids. Profiling of TCR beta VDJ combinations and CDR3 sequences used genomic DNA as template. One entry per CDR3 protein, called by TCRdb with MiXCR from the reads. The top ten clones hold 9.7% of a sample with about 190,000 distinct CDR3 sequences, 48% of them seen once.

The TCR was taken from a human donor with aplastic anemia. This chain links TRBV3-1 with TRBJ1-2, with a possible D match to TRBD1 (5 bases). Sequencing used sorted CD4+, CD8+, or CD8+CD57+ T cells (not recorded which) from PBMCs. The CDR3: CASSQAGSGYGYTF. In nucleotides, the CDR3 is TGTGCCAGCAGCCAAGCAGGGTCCGGCTATGGCTACACCTTC.